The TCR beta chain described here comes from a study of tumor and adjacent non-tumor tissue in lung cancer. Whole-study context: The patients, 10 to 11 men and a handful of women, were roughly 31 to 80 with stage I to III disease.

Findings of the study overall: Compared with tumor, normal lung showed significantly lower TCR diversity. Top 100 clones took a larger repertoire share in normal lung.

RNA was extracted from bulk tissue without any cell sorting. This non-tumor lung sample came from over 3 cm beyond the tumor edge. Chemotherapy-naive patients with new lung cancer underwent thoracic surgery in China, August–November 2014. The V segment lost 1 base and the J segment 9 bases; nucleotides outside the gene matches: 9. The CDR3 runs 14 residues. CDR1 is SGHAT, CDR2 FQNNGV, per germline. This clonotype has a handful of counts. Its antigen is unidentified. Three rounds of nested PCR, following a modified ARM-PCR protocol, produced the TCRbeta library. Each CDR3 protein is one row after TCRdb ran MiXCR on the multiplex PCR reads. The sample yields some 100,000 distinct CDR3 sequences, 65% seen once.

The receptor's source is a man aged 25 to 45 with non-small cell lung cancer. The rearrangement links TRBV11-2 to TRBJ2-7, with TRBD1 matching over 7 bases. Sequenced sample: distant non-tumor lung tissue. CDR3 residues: CASSLGTGCEVQYF. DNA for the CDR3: TGTGCCAGCAGCTTAGGGACAGGTTGCGAGGTGCAGTACTTC.